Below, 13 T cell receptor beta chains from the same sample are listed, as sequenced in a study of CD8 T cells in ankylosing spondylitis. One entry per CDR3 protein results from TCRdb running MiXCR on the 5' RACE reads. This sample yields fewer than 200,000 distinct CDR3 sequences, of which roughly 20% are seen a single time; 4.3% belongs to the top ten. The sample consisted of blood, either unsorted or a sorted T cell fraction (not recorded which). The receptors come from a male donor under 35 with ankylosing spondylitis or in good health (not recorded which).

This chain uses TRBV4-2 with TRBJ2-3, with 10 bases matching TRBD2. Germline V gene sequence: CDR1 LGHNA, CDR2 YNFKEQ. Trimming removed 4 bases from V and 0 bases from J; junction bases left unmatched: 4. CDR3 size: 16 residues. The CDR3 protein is CASSLRAGGSTDTQYF. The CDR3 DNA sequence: TGTGCCAGCAGCCTTCGAGCGGGAGGGAGCACAGATACGCAGTATTTT.

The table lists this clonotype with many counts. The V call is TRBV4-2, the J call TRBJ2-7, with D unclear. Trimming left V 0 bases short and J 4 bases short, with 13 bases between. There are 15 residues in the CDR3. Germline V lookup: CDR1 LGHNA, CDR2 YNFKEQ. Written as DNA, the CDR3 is TGTGCCAGCAGCCAAGATCCGGAGTCGGTATACGAGCAGTACTTC. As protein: CASSQDPESVYEQYF.

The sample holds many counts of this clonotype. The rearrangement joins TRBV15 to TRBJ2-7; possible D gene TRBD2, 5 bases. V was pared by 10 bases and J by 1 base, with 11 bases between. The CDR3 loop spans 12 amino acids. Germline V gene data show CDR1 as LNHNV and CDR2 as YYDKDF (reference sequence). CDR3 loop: CAIGSGSYEQYV. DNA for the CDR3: TGTGCCATCGGCAGCGGTTCCTACGAGCAGTACGTC.

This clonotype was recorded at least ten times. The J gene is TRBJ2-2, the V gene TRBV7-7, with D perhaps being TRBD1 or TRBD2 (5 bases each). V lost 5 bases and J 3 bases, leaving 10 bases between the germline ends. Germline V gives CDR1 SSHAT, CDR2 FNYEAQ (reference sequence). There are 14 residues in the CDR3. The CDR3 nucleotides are TGTGCCAGCAGCGGTAGGGACCACACCGGGGAGCTGTTTTTT. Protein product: CASSGRDHTGELFF. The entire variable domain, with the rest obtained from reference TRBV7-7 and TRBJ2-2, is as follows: GAGVSQSPRYKVTKRGQDVTLRCDPISSHATLYWYQQALGQGPEFLTYFNYEAQPDKSGLPSDRFSAERPEGSISTLTIQRTEQRDSAMYRCASSGRDHTGELFFGEGSRLTVL.

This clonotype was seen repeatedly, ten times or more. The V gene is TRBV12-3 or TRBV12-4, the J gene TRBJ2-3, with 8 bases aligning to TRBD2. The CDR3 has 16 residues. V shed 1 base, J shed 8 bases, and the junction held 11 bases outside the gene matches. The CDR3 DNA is TGTGCCAGCAGTTTAGATGGGACTAGTCTCGCCTCTACGCAGTATTTT. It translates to CASSLDGTSLASTQYF.

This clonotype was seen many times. The CDR3 DNA sequence: TGTGCCAGCAGTCGAACAGGGGCCGGGGAGACCCAGTACTTC. Amino acids: CASSRTGAGETQYF. The gene calls are TRBV6-5 and TRBJ2-5; 7 bases map to TRBD1. The CDR3 covers 14 residues. Germline V gives CDR1 MNHEY, CDR2 SVGAGI. Trimming at V came to 5 bases and at J to 5 bases, leaving 8 bases not matched to a gene.

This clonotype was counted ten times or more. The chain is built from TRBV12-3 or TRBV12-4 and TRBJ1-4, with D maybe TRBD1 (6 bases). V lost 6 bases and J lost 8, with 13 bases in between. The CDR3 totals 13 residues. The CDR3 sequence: CASRGQGREKLFF. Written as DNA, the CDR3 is TGTGCCAGCAGGGGCCAGGGGCGAGAAAAACTGTTTTTT.

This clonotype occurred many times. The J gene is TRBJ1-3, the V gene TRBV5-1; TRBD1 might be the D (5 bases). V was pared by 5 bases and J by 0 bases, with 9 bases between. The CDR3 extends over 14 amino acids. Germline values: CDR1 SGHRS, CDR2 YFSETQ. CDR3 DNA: TGCGCCAGCAGGTTCACAGGCTCTGGAAACACCATATATTTT. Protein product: CASRFTGSGNTIYF.

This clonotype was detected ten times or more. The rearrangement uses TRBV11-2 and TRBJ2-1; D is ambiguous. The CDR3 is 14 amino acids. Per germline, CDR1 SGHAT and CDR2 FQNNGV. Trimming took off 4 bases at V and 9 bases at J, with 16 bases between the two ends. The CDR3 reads CASSSRKGVVEQFF. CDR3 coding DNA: TGTGCCAGCAGCTCCAGGAAAGGAGTTGTTGAGCAGTTCTTC.

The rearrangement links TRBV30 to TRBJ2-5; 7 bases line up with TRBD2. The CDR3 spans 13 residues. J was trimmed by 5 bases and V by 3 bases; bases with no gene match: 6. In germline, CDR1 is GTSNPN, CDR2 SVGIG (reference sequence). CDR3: CAWRATGRETQYF. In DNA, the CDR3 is TGTGCCTGGAGAGCTACCGGGAGGGAGACCCAGTACTTC.

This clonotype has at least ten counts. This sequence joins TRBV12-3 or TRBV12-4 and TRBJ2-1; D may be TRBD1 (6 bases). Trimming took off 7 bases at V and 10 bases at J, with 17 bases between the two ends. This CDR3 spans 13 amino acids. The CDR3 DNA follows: TGTGCCAGCAAGGACAGCCTAAATGTAGAGCAGTTCTTC. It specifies CASKDSLNVEQFF.

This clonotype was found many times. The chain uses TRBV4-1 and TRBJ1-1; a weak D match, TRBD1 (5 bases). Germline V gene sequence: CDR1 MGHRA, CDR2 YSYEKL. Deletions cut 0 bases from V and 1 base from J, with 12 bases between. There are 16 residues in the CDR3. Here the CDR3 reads CASSQDYQGPNTEAFF. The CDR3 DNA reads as TGCGCCAGCAGCCAAGATTATCAGGGTCCGAACACTGAAGCTTTCTTT.

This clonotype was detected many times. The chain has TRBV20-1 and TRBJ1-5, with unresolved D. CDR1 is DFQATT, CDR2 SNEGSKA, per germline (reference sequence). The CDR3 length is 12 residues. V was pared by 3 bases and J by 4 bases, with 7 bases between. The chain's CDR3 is CSASKMNQPQHF. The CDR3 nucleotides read TGCAGTGCTAGTAAGATGAATCAGCCCCAGCATTTT.